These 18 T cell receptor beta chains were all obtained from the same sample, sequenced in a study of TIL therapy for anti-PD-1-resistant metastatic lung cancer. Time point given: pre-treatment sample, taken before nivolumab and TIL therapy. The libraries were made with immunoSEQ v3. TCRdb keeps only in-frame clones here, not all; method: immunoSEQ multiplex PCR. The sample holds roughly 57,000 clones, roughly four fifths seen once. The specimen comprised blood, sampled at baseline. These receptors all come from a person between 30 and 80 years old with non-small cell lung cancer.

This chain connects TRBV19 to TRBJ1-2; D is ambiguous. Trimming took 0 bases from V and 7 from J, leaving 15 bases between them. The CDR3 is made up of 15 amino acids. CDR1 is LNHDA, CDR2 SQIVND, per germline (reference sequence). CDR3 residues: CASSIDSTRLSGYTF. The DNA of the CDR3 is TGTGCCAGTAGTATAGATTCGACTAGACTGAGTGGCTACACCTTC.

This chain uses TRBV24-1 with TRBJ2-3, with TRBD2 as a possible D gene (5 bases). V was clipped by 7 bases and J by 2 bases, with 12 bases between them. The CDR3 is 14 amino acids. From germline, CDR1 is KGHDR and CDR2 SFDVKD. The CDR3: CATRDRGYTDTQYF. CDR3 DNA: TGTGCCACCAGGGACCGGGGATACACAGATACGCAGTATTTT.

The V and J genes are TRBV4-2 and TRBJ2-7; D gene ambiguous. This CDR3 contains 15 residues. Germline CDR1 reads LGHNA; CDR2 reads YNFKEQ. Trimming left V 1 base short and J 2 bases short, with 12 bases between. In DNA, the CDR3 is TGTGCCAGCAGCCAAGCGGGCAGGATAACCTACGAGCAGTACTTC. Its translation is CASSQAGRITYEQYF.

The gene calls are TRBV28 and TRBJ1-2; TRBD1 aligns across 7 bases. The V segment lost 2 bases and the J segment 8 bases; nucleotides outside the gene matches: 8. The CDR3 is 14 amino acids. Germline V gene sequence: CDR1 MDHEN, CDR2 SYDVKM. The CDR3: CASSLTGANGGYTF. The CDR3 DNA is TGTGCCAGCAGTTTAACAGGGGCCAATGGGGGCTACACCTTC.

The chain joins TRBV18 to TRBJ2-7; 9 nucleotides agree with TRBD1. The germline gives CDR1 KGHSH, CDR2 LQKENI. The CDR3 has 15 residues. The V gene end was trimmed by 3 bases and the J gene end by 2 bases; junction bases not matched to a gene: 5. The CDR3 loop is CASSPGTGSTYEQYF. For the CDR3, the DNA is TGTGCCAGCTCACCTGGGACAGGGAGTACCTACGAGCAGTACTTC.

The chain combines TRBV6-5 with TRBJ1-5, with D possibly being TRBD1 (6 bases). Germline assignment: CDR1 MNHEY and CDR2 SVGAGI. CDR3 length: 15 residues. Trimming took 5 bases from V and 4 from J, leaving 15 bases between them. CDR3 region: CASSLTDSNNQPQHF. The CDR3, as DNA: TGTGCCAGCAGTCTTACGGACAGCAATAATCAGCCCCAGCATTTT.

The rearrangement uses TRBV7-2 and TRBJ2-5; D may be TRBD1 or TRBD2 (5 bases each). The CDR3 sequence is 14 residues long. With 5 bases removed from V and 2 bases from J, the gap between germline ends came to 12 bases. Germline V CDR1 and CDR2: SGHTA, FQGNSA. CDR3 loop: CASSPGRTQETQYF. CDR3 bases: TGTGCCAGCAGCCCGGGACGGACTCAAGAGACCCAGTACTTC.

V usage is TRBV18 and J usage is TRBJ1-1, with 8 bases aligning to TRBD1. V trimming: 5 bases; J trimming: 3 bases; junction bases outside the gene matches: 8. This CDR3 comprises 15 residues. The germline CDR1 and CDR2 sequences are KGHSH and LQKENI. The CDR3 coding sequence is TGTGCCAGCTCATCCAGGACAGGGAGGGACACTGAAGCTTTCTTT. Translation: CASSSRTGRDTEAFF.

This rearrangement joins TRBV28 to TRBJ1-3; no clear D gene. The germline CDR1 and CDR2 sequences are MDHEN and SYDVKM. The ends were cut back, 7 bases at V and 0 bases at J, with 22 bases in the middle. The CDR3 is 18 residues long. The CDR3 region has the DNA TGTGCCAGCATCTCCCCCCCCGGCGCCCGGAGCTCTGGAAACACCATATATTTT. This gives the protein CASISPPGARSSGNTIYF.

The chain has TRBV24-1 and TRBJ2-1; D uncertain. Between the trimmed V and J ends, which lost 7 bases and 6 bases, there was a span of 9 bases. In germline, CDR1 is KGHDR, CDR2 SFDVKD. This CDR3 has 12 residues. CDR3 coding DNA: TGTGCCACCAGCCGGGCCATCAATGAGCAGTTCTTC. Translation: CATSRAINEQFF.

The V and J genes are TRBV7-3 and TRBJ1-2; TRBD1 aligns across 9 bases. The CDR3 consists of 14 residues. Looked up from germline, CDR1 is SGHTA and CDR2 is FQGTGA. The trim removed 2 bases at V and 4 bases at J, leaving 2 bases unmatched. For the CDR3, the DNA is TGTGCCAGCAGCTTAGGGACAGGGAGCTATGGCTACACCTTC. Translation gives CASSLGTGSYGYTF.

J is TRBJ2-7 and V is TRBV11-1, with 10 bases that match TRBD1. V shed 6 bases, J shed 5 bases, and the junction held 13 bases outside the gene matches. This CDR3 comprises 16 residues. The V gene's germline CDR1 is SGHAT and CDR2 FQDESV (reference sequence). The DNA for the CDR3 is TGTGCCAGCAGTCCAAGGGGGGACAGGGGCCTAAACGAGCAGTACTTC. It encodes CASSPRGDRGLNEQYF.

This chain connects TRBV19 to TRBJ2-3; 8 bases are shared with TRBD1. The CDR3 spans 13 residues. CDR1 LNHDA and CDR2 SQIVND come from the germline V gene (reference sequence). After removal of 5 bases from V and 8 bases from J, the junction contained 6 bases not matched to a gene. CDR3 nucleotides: TGTGCCAGTAGTTCTGGACAGGGCAGTACGCAGTATTTT. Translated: CASSSGQGSTQYF.

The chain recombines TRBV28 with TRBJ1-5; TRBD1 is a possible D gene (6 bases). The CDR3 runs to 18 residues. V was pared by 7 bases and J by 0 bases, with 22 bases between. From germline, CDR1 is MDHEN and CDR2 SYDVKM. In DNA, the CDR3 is TGTGCCAGCATCGAGGGCGGCAGGGGACTATCTAGCAATCAGCCCCAGCATTTT. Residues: CASIEGGRGLSSNQPQHF.

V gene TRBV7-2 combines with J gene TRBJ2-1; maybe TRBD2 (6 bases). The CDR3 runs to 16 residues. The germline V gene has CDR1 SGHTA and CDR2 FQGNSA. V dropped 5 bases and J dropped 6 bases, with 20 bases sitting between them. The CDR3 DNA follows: TGTGCCAGCAGCCTATACCGGGACTTCCAGCTCAATGAGCAGTTCTTC. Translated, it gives CASSLYRDFQLNEQFF. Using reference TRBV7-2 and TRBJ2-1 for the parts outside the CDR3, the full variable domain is GAGVSQSPSNKVTEKGKDVELRCDPISGHTALYWYRQSLGQGLEFLIYFQGNSAPDKSGLPSDRFSAERTGGSVSTLTIQRTQQEDSAVYLCASSLYRDFQLNEQFFGPGTRLTVL.

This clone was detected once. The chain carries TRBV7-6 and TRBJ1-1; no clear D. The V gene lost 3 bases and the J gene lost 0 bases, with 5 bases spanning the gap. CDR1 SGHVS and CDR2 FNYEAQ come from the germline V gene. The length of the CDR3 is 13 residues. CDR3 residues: CASSFGMNTEAFF. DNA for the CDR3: TGTGCCAGCAGCTTCGGTATGAACACTGAAGCTTTCTTT.

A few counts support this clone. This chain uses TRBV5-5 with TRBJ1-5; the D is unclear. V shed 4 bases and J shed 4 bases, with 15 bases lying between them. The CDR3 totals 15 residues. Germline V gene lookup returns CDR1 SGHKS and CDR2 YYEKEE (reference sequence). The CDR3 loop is CASSPGLGSNQPQHF. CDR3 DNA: TGTGCCAGCAGCCCAGGTCTGGGTAGTAATCAGCCCCAGCATTTT.

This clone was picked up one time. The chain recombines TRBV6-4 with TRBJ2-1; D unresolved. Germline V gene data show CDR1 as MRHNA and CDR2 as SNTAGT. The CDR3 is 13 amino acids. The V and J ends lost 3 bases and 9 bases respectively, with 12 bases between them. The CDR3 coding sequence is TGTGCCAGCAGTGAAGGCCTCTGGGGTGAGCAGTTCTTC. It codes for CASSEGLWGEQFF.